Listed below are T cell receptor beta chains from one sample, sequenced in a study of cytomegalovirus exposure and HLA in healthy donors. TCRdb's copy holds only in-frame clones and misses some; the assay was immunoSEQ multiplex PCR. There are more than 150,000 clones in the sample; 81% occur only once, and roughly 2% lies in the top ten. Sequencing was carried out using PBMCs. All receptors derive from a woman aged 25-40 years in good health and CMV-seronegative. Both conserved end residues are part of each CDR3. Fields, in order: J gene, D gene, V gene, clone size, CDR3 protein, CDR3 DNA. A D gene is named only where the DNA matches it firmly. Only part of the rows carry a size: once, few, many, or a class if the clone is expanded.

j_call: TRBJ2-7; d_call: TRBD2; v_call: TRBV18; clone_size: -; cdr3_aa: CASSPVTSGGLRVYEQYF; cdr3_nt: TGTGCCAGCTCACCAGTAACTAGCGGGGGATTAAGGGTTTACGAGCAGTACTTC
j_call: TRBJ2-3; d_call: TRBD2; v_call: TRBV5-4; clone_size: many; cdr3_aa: CASSLEGTRLTDTQYF; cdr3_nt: TGTGCCAGCAGCTTGGAAGGGACTAGACTCACAGATACGCAGTATTTT
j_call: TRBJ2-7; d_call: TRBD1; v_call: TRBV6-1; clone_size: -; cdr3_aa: CASNPTGDYEQYF; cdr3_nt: TGTGCCAGTAACCCGACAGGGGACTACGAGCAGTACTTC
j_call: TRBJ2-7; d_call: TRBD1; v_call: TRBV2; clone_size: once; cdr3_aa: CASSQQGARYEQYF; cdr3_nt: TGTGCCAGCTCGCAACAGGGGGCCCGGTACGAGCAGTACTTC
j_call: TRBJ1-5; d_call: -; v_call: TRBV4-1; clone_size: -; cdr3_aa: CASSQVRQGRIQPQHF; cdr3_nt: TGCGCCAGCAGCCAAGTTCGCCAGGGCCGGATTCAGCCCCAGCATTTT
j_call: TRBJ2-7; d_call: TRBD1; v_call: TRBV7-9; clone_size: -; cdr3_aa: CASRGQLAYEQYF; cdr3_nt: TGTGCCAGCAGGGGACAGCTAGCCTACGAGCAGTACTTC
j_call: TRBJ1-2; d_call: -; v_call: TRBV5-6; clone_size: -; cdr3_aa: CASSYLAGVLTF; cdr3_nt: TGTGCCAGCAGCTACCTCGCTGGAGTTCTCACCTTC
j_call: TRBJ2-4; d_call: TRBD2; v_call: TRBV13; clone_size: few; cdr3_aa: CASSSARLATSQYF; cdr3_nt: TGTGCCAGCAGCTCCGCCCGACTAGCCACTAGTCAGTACTTC
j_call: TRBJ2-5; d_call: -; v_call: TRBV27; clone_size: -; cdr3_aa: CASSASYQETQYF; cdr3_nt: TGTGCCAGCAGTGCAAGCTACCAAGAGACCCAGTACTTC
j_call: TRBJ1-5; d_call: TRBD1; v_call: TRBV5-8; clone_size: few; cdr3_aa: CASSPGQTTYSNQPQHF; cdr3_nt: TGTGCCAGCAGCCCGGGACAGACCACTTATAGCAATCAGCCCCAGCATTTT
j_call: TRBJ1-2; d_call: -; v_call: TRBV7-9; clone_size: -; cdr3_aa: CSSSLVGRGSGGYTF; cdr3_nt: TGTTCCAGCAGCTTAGTTGGGAGGGGGTCCGGTGGCTACACCTTC
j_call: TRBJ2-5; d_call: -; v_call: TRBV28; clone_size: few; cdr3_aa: CASRQGQETQYF; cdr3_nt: TGTGCCAGCAGGCAGGGGCAAGAGACCCAGTACTTC
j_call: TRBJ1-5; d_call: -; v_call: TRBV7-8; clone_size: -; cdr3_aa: CASSLATGALYSNQPQHF; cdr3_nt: TGTGCCAGCAGCTTAGCGACCGGAGCGCTTTATAGCAATCAGCCCCAGCATTTT
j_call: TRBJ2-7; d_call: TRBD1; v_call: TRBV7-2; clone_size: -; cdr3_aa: CASSLGQGRSYEQYF; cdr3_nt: TGTGCCAGCAGCTTAGGACAGGGGCGCTCCTACGAGCAGTACTTC
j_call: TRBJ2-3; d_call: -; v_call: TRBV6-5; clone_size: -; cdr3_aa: CASSYSKTGPDTQYF; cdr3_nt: TGTGCCAGCAGTTACTCGAAAACAGGCCCCGATACGCAGTATTTT
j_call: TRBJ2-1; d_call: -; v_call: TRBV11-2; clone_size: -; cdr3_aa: CASSPGDNEQFF; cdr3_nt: TGTGCCAGCAGCCCAGGGGACAATGAGCAGTTCTTC
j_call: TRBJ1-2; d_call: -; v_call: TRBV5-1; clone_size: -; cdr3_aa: CASSLGNGYTF; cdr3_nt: TGCGCCAGCAGCTTGGGTAATGGCTACACCTTC
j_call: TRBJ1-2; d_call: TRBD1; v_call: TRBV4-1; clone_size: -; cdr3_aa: CASSSTGRYTF; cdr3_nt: TGCGCCAGCAGCTCGACAGGGCGATACACCTTC
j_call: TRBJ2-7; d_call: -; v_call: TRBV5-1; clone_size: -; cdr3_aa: CASSLGTATYEQYF; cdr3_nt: TGCGCCAGCAGCTTGGGGACAGCCACCTACGAGCAGTACTTC
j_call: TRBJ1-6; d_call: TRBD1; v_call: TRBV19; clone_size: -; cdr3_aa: CASRDRNSPLHF; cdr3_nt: TGTGCCAGCCGGGACAGAAATTCACCCCTCCACTTT
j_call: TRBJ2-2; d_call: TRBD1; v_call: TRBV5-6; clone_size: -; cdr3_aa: CASRNRGMTGELFF; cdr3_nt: TGTGCCAGCAGGAACAGGGGGATGACCGGGGAGCTGTTTTTT
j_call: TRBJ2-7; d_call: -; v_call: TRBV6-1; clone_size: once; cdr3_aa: CASSQRDTIYEQYF; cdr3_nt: TGTGCCAGCAGTCAACGGGACACTATCTACGAGCAGTACTTC
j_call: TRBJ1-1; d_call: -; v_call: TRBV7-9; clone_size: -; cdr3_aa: CASSQTGEAFF; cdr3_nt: TGTGCCAGCAGCCAGACAGGTGAAGCTTTCTTT
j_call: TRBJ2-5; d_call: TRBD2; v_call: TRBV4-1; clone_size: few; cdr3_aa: CASSRLAEAPFQETQYF; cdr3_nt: TGCGCCAGCAGCCGCCTAGCGGAGGCGCCCTTCCAAGAGACCCAGTACTTC
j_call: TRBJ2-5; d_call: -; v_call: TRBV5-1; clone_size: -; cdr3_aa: CASSLGGAQETQYF; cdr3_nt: TGCGCCAGCAGCTTGGGTGGGGCACAAGAGACCCAGTACTTC
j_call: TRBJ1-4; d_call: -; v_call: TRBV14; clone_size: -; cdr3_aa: CASSQVQEGKLFF; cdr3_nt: TGTGCCAGCAGCCAAGTCCAGGAGGGGAAACTGTTTTTT
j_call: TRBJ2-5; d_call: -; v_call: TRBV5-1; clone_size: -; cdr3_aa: CASSLGRVSETQYF; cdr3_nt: TGCGCCAGCAGCTTAGGCAGGGTATCAGAGACCCAGTACTTC
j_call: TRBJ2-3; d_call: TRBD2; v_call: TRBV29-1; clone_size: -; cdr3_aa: CSVGGRVSTDTQYF; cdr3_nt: TGCAGCGTAGGAGGGAGGGTTAGCACAGATACGCAGTATTTT
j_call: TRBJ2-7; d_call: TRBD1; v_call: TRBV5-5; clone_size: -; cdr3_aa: CASSQGQGKFLYEQYF; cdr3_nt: TGTGCCAGCAGCCAAGGACAGGGGAAATTCCTCTACGAGCAGTACTTC
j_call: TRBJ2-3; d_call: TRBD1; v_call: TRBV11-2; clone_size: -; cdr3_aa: CASSFRSGTGRSDTQYF; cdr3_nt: TGTGCCAGCAGCTTCCGGTCCGGGACAGGGAGGTCAGATACGCAGTATTTT
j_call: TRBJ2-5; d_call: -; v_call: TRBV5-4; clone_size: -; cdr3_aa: CASSPEGGGLLTEGTQYF; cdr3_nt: TGTGCCAGCAGCCCGGAGGGCGGAGGACTATTAACGGAGGGGACCCAGTACTTC
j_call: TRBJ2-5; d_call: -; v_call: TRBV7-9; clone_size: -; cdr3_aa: CASSPNHHTGSKETQYF; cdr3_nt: TGTGCCAGCAGTCCAAACCACCACACGGGGTCGAAAGAGACCCAGTACTTC
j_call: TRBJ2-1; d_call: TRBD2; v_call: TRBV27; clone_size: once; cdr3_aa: CASSLGTSGYNEQFF; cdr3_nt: TGTGCCAGCAGTTTAGGGACTAGCGGCTACAATGAGCAGTTCTTC
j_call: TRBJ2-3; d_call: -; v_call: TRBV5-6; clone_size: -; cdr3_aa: CASSRIRREGVTDTQYF; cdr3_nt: TGTGCCAGCAGCCGAATTAGGAGGGAAGGGGTCACAGATACGCAGTATTTT
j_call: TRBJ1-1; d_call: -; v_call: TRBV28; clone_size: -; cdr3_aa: CASSFFGDTEAFF; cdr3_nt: TGTGCCAGCAGTTTTTTCGGGGACACTGAAGCTTTCTTT
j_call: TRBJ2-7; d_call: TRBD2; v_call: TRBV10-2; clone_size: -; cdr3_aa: CASSDGSGTSGALSYEQYF; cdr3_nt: TGCGCCAGCAGTGATGGTTCCGGGACTAGCGGGGCTCTCTCCTACGAGCAGTACTTC
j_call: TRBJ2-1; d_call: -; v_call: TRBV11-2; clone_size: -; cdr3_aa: CASSGMGVGDNEQFF; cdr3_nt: TGTGCCAGCAGCGGCATGGGAGTCGGGGACAATGAGCAGTTCTTC
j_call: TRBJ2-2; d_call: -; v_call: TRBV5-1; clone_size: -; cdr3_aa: CASSLTGVNTGELFF; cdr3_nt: TGCGCCAGCAGCTTGACGGGAGTCAACACCGGGGAGCTGTTTTTT
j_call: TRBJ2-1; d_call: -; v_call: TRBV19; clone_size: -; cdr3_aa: CASSIEKGAEQFF; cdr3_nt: TGTGCCAGTAGTATTGAAAAGGGAGCTGAGCAGTTCTTC
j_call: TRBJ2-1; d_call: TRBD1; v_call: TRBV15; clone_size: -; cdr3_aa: CATSFRQGNEQFF; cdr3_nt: TGTGCCACCAGCTTTCGACAGGGCAATGAGCAGTTCTTC
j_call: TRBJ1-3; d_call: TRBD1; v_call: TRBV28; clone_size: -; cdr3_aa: CASEGQDASGNTIYF; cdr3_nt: TGTGCCAGCGAGGGACAGGACGCCTCTGGAAACACCATATATTTT
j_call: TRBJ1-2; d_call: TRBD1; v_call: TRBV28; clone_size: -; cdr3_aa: CASYSLGQGAWGYTF; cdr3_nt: TGTGCCAGCTACTCACTCGGACAGGGGGCATGGGGCTACACCTTC
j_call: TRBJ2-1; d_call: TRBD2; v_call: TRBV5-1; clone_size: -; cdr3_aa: CASSLALTSGGDNEQFF; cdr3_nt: TGCGCCAGCAGCTTGGCTCTAACTAGCGGGGGGGACAATGAGCAGTTCTTC
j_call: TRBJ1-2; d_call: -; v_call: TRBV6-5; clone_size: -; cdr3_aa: CASSFSQTTSYGYTF; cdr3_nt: TGTGCCAGCAGTTTCTCGCAAACGACATCTTATGGCTACACCTTC
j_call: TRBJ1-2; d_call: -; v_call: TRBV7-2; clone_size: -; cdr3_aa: CASSLDQANYGYTF; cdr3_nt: TGTGCCAGCAGCTTAGATCAGGCTAACTATGGCTACACCTTC
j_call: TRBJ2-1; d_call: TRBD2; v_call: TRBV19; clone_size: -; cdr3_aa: CASSPGLAGVEQFF; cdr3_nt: TGTGCCAGTTCGCCGGGACTAGCGGGAGTTGAGCAGTTCTTC
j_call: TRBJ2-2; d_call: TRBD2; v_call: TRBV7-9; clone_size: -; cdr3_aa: CSSRETGTSAGELFF; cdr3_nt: TGTTCCAGCAGAGAGACCGGGACTAGCGCCGGGGAGCTGTTTTTT
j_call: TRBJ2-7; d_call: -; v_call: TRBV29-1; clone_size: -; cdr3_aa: CSVAVRTYEQYF; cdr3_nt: TGCAGCGTTGCAGTCAGGACCTACGAGCAGTACTTC
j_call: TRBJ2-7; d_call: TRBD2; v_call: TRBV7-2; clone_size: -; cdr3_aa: CASSLAASGTYEQYF; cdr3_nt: TGTGCCAGCAGCTTAGCGGCTAGCGGGACCTACGAGCAGTACTTC
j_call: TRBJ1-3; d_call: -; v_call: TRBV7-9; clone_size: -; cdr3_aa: CASSTFGPGNTIYF; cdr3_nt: TGTGCCAGCAGTACGTTTGGCCCTGGAAACACCATATATTTT
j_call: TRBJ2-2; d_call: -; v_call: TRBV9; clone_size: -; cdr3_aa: CASSGGGDTGELFF; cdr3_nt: TGTGCCAGCAGTGGAGGTGGGGACACCGGGGAGCTGTTTTTT
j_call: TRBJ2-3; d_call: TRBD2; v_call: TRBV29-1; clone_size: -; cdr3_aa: CSADGGAGTDTQYF; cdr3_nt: TGCAGCGCTGACGGGGGGGCTGGCACAGATACGCAGTATTTT
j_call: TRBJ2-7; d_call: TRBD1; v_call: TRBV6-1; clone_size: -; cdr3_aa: CASWTGTGVFKQYF; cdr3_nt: TGTGCCAGCTGGACCGGGACAGGGGTTTTTAAGCAGTACTTC
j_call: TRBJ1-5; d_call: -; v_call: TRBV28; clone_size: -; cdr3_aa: CASSLRSSNQPQHF; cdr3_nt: TGTGCCAGCAGTTTGAGGTCGAGCAATCAGCCCCAGCATTTT
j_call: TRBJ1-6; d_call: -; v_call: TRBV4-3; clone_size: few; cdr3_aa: CASSQDRQGSPLHF; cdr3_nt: TGCGCCAGCAGCCAAGATCGGCAGGGTTCACCCCTCCACTTT
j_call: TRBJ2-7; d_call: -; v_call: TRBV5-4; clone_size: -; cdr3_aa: CASSGAPDRDTYEQYF; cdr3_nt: TGTGCCAGCAGCGGAGCCCCGGACCGGGACACCTACGAGCAGTACTTC
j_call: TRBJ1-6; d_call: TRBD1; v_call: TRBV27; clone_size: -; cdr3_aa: CASRKTGTHSPLHF; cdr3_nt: TGTGCCAGCAGAAAGACAGGGACGCATTCACCCCTCCACTTT
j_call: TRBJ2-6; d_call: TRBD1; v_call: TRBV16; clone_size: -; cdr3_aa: CASSPRDSSGANVLTF; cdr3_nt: TGTGCCAGCAGCCCCCGGGACAGCTCTGGGGCCAACGTCCTGACTTTC